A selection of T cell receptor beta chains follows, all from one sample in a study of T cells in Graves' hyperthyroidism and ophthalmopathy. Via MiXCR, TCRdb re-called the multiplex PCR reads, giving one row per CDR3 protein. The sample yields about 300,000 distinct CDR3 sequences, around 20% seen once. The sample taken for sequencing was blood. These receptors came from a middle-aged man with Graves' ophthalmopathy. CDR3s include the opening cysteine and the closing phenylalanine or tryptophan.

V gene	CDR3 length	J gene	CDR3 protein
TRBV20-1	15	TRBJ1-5	CSAREKMADSQPQHF
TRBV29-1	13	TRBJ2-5	CSAVGTLQETQYF
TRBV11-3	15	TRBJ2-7	CASSLDGSGTYEQYF
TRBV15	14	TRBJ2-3	CATTSGLHTDTQYF
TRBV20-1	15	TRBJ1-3	CSARGDRGHGNTIYF
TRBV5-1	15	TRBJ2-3	CASSLASPWGDTQYF
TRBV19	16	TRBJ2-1	CASTNQGELAGNEQFF
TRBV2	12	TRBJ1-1	CASTVGDTEAFF
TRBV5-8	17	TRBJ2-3	CASSFIVLAGVADTQYF
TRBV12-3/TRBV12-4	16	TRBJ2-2	CTSRHLAGLNTGELFF
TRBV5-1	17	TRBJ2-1	CASSLRDYLAAYNEQFF
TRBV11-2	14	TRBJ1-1	CASSFRARNTEAFF
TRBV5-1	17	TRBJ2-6	CASRAGTGFSGANVLTF
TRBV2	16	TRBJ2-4	CASSVTRAGGRNIQYF
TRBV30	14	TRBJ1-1	CAWSPEVLSTEAFF
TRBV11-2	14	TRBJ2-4	CASSFSGAKNIQYF
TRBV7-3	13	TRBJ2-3	CATGSSSTDTQYF
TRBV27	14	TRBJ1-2	CASKRQGPNYGYTF
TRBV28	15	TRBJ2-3	CASSLPGTDTDTQYF
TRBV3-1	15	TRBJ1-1	CASSQDQRSNTEAFF
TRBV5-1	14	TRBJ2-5	CASNRDRTQETQYF
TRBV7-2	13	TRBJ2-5	CASSPDSQETQYF
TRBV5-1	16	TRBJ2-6	CASTHGGGAGANVLTF
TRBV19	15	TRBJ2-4	CASSITRLAKNIQYF
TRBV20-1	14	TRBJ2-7	CSAREVTNTYEQYF
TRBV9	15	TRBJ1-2	CASSPTYAGSYGYTF
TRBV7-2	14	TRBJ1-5	CASSLLISSQPQHF
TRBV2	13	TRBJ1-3	CASSEADGNTIYF
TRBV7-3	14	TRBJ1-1	CASSLGRENTEAFF
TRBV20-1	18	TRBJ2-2	CSAYPGTGGLANTGELFF
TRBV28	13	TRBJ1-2	CASSLVRDYGYTF
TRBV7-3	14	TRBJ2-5	CASSVTSGSETQYF
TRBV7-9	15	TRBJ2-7	CASSLGDSQHYEQYF
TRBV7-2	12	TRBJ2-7	CASSALGYEQYF
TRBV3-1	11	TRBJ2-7	CASSRNDEQYF
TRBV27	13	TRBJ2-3	CASSSAGANTQYF
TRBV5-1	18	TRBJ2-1	CASSTGLAGGSSYNEQFF
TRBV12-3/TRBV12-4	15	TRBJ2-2	CASTPLAGYTGELFF
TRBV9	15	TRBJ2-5	CASSVTAYLGETQYF